This T cell receptor (beta chain) emerged from a study of OX40 agonist ivuxolimab in advanced cancers. The table came from immunoSEQ multiplex PCR; TCRdb's copy has only in-frame clones and leaves some out. This sample has some 67,000 clones, with 88% found just once. The CDR3 extends over 14 amino acids. Germline CDR1 is KGHSH and CDR2 is LQKENI. V shed 1 base and J shed 3 bases, with 6 bases lying between them. The chain couples TRBV18 to TRBJ2-2, with D unclear. The receptor's source is an adult with an advanced solid tumor such as melanoma, head and neck, liver or kidney cancer. The sequenced sample was CD4+ or CD8+ T cells sorted from blood, obtained in a trial of the OX40 agonist ivuxolimab. Here the CDR3 reads CASSPRTDTGELFF. The CDR3 nucleotides are TGTGCCAGCTCACCACGGACGGACACCGGGGAGCTGTTTTTT.